This T cell receptor beta chain emerged from a study of blood T cell repertoires in COVID-19. Study details: Sample material is recorded as cDNA or gDNA derived from T cells, B-cell-depleted T cells, or PBMCs.

This table comes from immunoSEQ multiplex PCR, and its TCRdb copy is limited to in-frame clones, with some not included. The table has 150,000 to 200,000 clones, 77% seen once; the top ten hold about 3%. This clonotype was sampled from a man between 65 and 85 years old with acute or convalescent COVID-19. The sample taken for sequencing was peripheral blood.

CDR3 in amino acids: CASNRLSSGNTIYF. In nucleotides, the CDR3 is TGTGCCAGTAATCGACTCAGTTCTGGAAACACCATATATTTT. The chain combines TRBV19 with TRBJ1-3; D unresolved. Germline values: CDR1 LNHDA, CDR2 SQIVND (reference sequence). V lost 7 bases and J lost 1, with 11 bases in between. This CDR3 has 14 amino acids.